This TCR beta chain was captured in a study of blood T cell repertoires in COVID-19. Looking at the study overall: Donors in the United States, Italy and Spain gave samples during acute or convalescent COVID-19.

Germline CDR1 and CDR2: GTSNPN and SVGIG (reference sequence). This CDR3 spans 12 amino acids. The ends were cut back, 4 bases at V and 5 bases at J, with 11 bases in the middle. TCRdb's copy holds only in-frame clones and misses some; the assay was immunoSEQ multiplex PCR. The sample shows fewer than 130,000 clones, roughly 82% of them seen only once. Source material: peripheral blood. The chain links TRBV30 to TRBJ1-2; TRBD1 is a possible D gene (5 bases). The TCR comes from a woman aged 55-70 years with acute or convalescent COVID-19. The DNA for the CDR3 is TGTGCCTGGATACAGGAGGGATATGGCTACACCTTC. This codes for CAWIQEGYGYTF.